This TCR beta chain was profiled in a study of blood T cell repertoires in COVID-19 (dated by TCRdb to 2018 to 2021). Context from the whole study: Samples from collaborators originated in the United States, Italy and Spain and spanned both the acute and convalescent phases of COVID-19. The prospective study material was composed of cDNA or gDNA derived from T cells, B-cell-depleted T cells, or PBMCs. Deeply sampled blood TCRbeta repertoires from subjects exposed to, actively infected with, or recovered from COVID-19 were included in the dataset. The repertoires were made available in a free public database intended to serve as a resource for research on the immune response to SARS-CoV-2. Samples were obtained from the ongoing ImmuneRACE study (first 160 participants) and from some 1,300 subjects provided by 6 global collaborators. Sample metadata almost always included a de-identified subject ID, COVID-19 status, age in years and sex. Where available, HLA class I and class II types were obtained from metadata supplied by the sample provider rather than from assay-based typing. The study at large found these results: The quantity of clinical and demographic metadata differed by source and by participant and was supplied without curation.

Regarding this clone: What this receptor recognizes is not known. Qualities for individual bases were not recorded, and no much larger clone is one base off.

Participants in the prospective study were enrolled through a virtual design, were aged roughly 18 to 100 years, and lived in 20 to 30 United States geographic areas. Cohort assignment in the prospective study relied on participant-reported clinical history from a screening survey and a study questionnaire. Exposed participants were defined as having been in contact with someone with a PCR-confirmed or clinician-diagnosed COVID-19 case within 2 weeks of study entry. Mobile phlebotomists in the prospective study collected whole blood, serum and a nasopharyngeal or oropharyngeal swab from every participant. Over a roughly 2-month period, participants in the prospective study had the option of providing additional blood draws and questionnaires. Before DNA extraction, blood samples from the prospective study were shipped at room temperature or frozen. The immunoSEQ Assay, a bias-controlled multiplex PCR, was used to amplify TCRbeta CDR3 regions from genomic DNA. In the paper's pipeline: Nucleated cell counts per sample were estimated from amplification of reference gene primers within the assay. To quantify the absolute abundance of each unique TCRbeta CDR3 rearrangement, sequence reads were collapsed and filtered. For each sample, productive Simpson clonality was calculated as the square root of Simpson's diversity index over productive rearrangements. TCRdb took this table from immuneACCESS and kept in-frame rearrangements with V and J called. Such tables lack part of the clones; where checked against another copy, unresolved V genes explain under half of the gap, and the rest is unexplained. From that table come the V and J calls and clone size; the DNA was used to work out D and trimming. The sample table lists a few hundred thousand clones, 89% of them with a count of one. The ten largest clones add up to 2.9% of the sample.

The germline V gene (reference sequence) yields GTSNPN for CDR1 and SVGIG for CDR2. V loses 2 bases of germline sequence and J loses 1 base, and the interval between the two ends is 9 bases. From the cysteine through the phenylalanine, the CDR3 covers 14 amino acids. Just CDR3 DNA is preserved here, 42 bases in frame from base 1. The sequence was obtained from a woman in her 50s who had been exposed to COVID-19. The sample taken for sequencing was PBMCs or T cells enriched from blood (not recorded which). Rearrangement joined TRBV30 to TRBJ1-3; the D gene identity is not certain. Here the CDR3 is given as CAWSPLKSGNTIYF. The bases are TGTGCCTGGAGTCCACTTAAGTCTGGAAACACCATATATTTT. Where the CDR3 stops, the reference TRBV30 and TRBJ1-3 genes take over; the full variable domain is SQTIHQWPATLVQPVGSPLSLECTVEGTSNPNLYWYRQAAGRGLQLLFYSVGIGQISSEVPQNLSASRPQDRQFILSSKKLLLSDSGFYLCAWSPLKSGNTIYFGEGSWLTVV.